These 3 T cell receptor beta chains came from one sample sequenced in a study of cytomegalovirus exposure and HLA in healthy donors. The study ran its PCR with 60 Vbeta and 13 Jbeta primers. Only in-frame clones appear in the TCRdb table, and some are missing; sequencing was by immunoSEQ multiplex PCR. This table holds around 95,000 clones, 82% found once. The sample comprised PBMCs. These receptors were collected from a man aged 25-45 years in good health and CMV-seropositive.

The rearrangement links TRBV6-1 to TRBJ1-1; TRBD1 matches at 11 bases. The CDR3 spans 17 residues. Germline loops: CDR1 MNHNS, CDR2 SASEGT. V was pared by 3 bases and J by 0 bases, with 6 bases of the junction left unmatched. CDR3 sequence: CASSERTGGRMNTEAFF. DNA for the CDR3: TGTGCCAGCAGTGAGAGGACAGGGGGCCGTATGAACACTGAAGCTTTCTTT.

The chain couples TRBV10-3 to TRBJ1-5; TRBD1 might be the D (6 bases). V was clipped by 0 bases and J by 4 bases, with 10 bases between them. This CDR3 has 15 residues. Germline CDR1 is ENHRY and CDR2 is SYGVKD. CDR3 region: CAISESGGQNQPQHF. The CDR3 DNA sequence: TGTGCCATCAGTGAGTCAGGAGGACAGAATCAGCCCCAGCATTTT.

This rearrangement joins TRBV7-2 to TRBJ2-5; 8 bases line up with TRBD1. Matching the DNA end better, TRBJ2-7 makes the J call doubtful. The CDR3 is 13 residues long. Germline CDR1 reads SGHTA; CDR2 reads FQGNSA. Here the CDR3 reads CASSKGQVYEQYF. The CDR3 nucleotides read TGTGCCAGCAGCAAGGGACAGGTATACGAGCAGTACTTC.